This TCR beta chain was retrieved from a study of T cell responses to AZD1222 COVID-19 vaccine. Generated by immunoSEQ multiplex PCR, the TCRdb table keeps only in-frame clones and is missing some. The sample lists some 130,000 clones, over 90% occurring once. This TCR was recovered from an adult in good health. The sample was peripheral blood, taken on day 0 of AZD1222 vaccination.

The DNA for the CDR3 is TGTGCCAGCATGATCCGGGACCTCAATGAGCAGTTCTTC. Translating gives CASMIRDLNEQFF. This chain connects TRBV2 to TRBJ2-1, with D tentatively TRBD1 or TRBD2 (5 bases each). Trimming removed 7 bases from V and 6 bases from J, with 13 bases in between. Germline loops: CDR1 SNHLY, CDR2 FYNNEI. The CDR3 totals 13 residues.